Given below is one T cell receptor beta chain in context. What it recognizes is unknown. This sample is part of a study of cytomegalovirus exposure and HLA in healthy donors. Study conclusions and caveats: In an earlier analysis, most TCR beta V segments were productive about 87% or about 30% of the time. Later analysis suggested links between common viral pathogens and several top significant clusters. Later analysis indicated greater clonal expansion among HLA-associated TCR beta chains than among equally common other chains.

V lost 6 bases, J lost 3 bases, and 9 bases lay in between. The CDR3 runs 13 residues. The germline V gene has CDR1 MNHNS and CDR2 SASEGT. The PCR contained 60 Vbeta and 13 Jbeta primers. In the authors' methods: An analysis that came later counted some 80 million unique TCR beta chains, 10 million to 11 million shared. Clones were sequenced by immunoSEQ multiplex PCR, and TCRdb holds only the in-frame ones, with some missing. V and J calls and clone size come straight from that table; D and trimming were deduced from the DNA. Its table lists some 150,000 clones. This clonotype originated in a woman under 30 in good health and CMV-seropositive. The chain combines TRBV6-1 with TRBJ1-5; D is uncertain. Sequenced input: PBMCs. CDR3 protein: CASRRDINQPQHF. The CDR3 DNA sequence: TGTGCCAGCAGACGCGACATCAATCAGCCCCAGCATTTT.